These T cell receptor beta chains were read from a single sample in a study of shared clonotypes between healthy human individuals. TCRdb keeps only in-frame clones here, not all; method: immunoSEQ multiplex PCR. The sample shows a few million clones, nearly 97% of them seen only once. Sequenced: naive CD4+ T cells sorted from blood. Every receptor here comes from a man aged 18 to 30 in good health. Each CDR3 is given with its conserved first and last residue. A D gene is named only where the DNA matches it firmly.

V gene	J gene	D gene	CDR3 protein
TRBV6-1	TRBJ2-1	TRBD1	CASSDADRGGYNEQFF
TRBV5-1	TRBJ2-1	TRBD2	CASSSQGEGYNEQFF
TRBV5-1	TRBJ2-2	.	CASRDKDTGELFF
TRBV27	TRBJ1-2	TRBD1	CASSSPDRALGYTF
TRBV10-3	TRBJ1-1	.	CAISAEGLGEAFF
TRBV6-5	TRBJ2-5	TRBD2	CASRGGLETQYF
TRBV2	TRBJ2-7	TRBD1	CASSERQGATISYEQYF
TRBV5-4	TRBJ2-7	.	CASSQDAYEQYF
TRBV28	TRBJ2-1	TRBD1	CASSFRTGWTYNEQFF
TRBV6-5	TRBJ1-2	.	CASSYTGTLPKNGYTF
TRBV5-1	TRBJ1-1	.	CASSLPAANTEAFF
TRBV5-1	TRBJ1-4	.	CASSLGGQNEKLFF
TRBV19	TRBJ1-5	TRBD1	CATNQGANQPQHF
TRBV19	TRBJ2-2	.	CASSIDLNTGELFF
TRBV12-5	TRBJ1-1	.	CASGLHTPTEGTEAFF
TRBV5-6	TRBJ2-1	TRBD2	CASGGLAGARRYEQFF
TRBV19	TRBJ2-3	.	CASWGLSTDTQYF
TRBV29-1	TRBJ2-3	TRBD2	CSVKSGSATDTQYF
TRBV30	TRBJ1-1	.	CAWSGLRQVEAFF
TRBV6-5	TRBJ1-3	.	CASFPNDRPGNTIYF
TRBV19	TRBJ2-2	TRBD2	CATRGERNTGELFF
TRBV2	TRBJ1-5	TRBD1	CASDSTGGLNQPQHF
TRBV7-2	TRBJ2-1	TRBD2	CASSSTSGAYNEQFF
TRBV2	TRBJ2-1	TRBD2	CASTASGVNEQFF
TRBV9	TRBJ2-1	TRBD2	CASSVGTSGGAYNEQFF
TRBV12-5	TRBJ2-6	.	CASGFSGANVLTF
TRBV4-3	TRBJ2-1	TRBD2	CASSRNLAGEYNEQFF
TRBV2	TRBJ1-1	.	CASSLQGMNTEAFF
TRBV29-1	TRBJ2-2	.	CSVVVSPNTGELFF
TRBV30	TRBJ2-1	TRBD1	CAWRGAGGYEQFF
TRBV7-9	TRBJ1-2	.	CASSLVLANYGYTF
TRBV25-1	TRBJ2-3	.	CASRNFITYTQYF
TRBV19	TRBJ2-7	.	CASSSIGSLYEQYF
TRBV12-5	TRBJ2-3	TRBD1	CASGGTVPDTQYF
TRBV6-5	TRBJ2-7	.	CASSQATGNYEQYF
TRBV11-2	TRBJ2-5	TRBD2	CASSQTLLAGGQETQYF
TRBV5-1	TRBJ2-5	TRBD1	CASSSGTGGGETQYF
TRBV18	TRBJ2-1	.	CASSSTGYYYNEQFF
TRBV27	TRBJ2-7	.	CASSSPLTGVYEQYF
TRBV5-6	TRBJ2-5	.	CASSLGVQETQYF
TRBV2	TRBJ2-1	TRBD2	CASSELAGNYNEQFF
TRBV6-1	TRBJ2-1	.	CASSVSNEQFF
TRBV7-9	TRBJ2-2	TRBD1	CASSSGQGGPGELFF
TRBV18	TRBJ2-3	.	CASSPSPDTQYF
TRBV30	TRBJ1-1	.	CAWSSGLMNTEAFF
TRBV9	TRBJ1-1	TRBD1	CASSPRPAGTGRTEAFF
TRBV9	TRBJ2-7	.	CASSPNRGQHLGEQYF
TRBV18	TRBJ1-2	.	CASSPTDIYGYTF
TRBV19	TRBJ1-2	.	CASSISAPGIGYGYTF
TRBV7-2	TRBJ2-3	TRBD2	CASSLGLAGRGDTQYF
TRBV4-1	TRBJ1-1	.	CASSQSGTLNTEAFF
TRBV29-1	TRBJ1-1	.	CSVERAGANTEAFF
TRBV2	TRBJ2-7	TRBD1	CASRRSGTAYEQYF